These T cell receptor beta chains were read from a single sample in a study of CD8+ T cells in alopecia areata. Sequenced by immunoSEQ multiplex PCR; TCRdb stores in-frame clones only, minus some. The sample contains some 150,000 clones, roughly 58% of which appear only once. The source material was CD8+ T cells sorted from blood. Source of these receptors: a human donor in good health. Each CDR3 is given with its conserved first and last residue. D genes are given only for firm matches. Clone size is shown for a subset of rows, as once, few, many or a class of expanded clone.

j_call	v_call	clone_size	d_call	cdr3_aa	cdr3_nt
TRBJ1-1	TRBV6-5	-	TRBD1	CASSWGQGNTEAFF	TGTGCCAGCAGTTGGGGACAGGGGAACACTGAAGCTTTCTTT
TRBJ2-3	TRBV11-2	-	TRBD2	CASSLEAGGSADTQYF	TGTGCCAGCAGCTTAGAGGCGGGAGGTTCGGCAGATACGCAGTATTTT
TRBJ1-1	TRBV7-9	-	-	CASSRAGKGPLGTEAFF	TGTGCCAGCAGCCGGGCCGGTAAGGGTCCTCTCGGCACTGAAGCTTTCTTT
TRBJ2-7	TRBV4-1	-	-	CASSQLAGPSYEQYF	TGCGCCAGCAGCCAACTGGCGGGGCCCTCCTACGAGCAGTACTTC
TRBJ2-2	TRBV27	-	TRBD1	CASRVGQGVGGELFF	TGTGCCAGTCGAGTAGGACAGGGGGTCGGCGGGGAGCTGTTTTTT
TRBJ2-1	TRBV4-1	-	-	CASRDFNEQFF	TGCGCCAGCAGGGACTTCAATGAGCAGTTCTTC
TRBJ2-3	TRBV29-1	-	TRBD2	CSVEGEREPTSTDTQYF	TGCAGCGTTGAAGGGGAGCGGGAGCCCACTAGCACAGATACGCAGTATTTT
TRBJ1-5	TRBV9	few	-	CASSVSDNVGQPQHF	TGTGCCAGCAGCGTATCCGACAATGTAGGTCAGCCCCAGCATTTT
TRBJ2-6	TRBV5-6	-	TRBD1	CASSTWTGASGANVLTF	TGTGCCAGCAGCACCTGGACAGGGGCCTCTGGGGCCAACGTCCTGACTTTC
TRBJ1-1	TRBV25-1	-	-	CASSERGGTEAFF	TGTGCCAGCAGTGAAAGGGGAGGCACTGAAGCTTTCTTT
TRBJ2-1	TRBV29-1	-	-	CSVEGLAVNEQFF	TGCAGCGTTGAAGGGCTAGCCGTGAATGAGCAGTTCTTC